This is a list of T cell receptor beta chains from one sample in a study of T cell repertoires in cytomegalovirus infection. Each CDR3 protein gets one entry after TCRdb re-called the reads with MiXCR. The top ten hold 18% of the sample, which has around 170,000 distinct CDR3 sequences, 15% to 20% seen once. Sequences were obtained from CD8+ T cells from PBMCs. Receptors originate from a human donor in good health (CMV status not recorded). Some clones in this sample may be carry-over from other donors' samples. CDR3s include the opening cysteine and the closing phenylalanine or tryptophan. The order of the fields is J gene, D gene, CDR3 length, clone size, V gene, CDR3 DNA, CDR3 protein. The D gene is left open where the match is weak. Size values are once, few and many counts, or a class for expanded clones, and some rows have none.

J gene: TRBJ2-7; D gene: TRBD2; CDR3 length: 15; clone size: .; V gene: TRBV6-5; CDR3 DNA: TGTGCCAGCAGTTACAACCGGGGGGGTCTGAGGGAGCAGTACTTC; CDR3 protein: CASSYNRGGLREQYF
J gene: TRBJ2-3; D gene: TRBD1; CDR3 length: 14; clone size: few; V gene: TRBV6-2/TRBV6-3; CDR3 DNA: TGTGCCAGCAGCAAGGACAGGGCGACAGATACGCAGTATTTT; CDR3 protein: CASSKDRATDTQYF
J gene: TRBJ2-7; D gene: .; CDR3 length: 12; clone size: few; V gene: TRBV6-2/TRBV6-3; CDR3 DNA: TGTGCCAGCAGTACCCAAGCCTACGAGCAGTACTTC; CDR3 protein: CASSTQAYEQYF
J gene: TRBJ1-2; D gene: .; CDR3 length: 17; clone size: few; V gene: TRBV7-2; CDR3 DNA: TGTGCCAGCAGCTTAGATTTGGGCTTCAGGGGTGGCTATGGCTACACCTTC; CDR3 protein: CASSLDLGFRGGYGYTF
J gene: TRBJ1-1; D gene: .; CDR3 length: 15; clone size: few; V gene: TRBV7-8; CDR3 DNA: TGTGCCAGCGGGCCTCGGGGGCAGCGGGGGACTGAAGCTTTCTTT; CDR3 protein: CASGPRGQRGTEAFF
J gene: TRBJ1-6; D gene: .; CDR3 length: 16; clone size: few; V gene: TRBV28; CDR3 DNA: TGTGCCAGCAGTTCAACAGGGTTGTCCTATAATTCACCCCTCCACTTT; CDR3 protein: CASSSTGLSYNSPLHF
J gene: TRBJ2-5; D gene: .; CDR3 length: 16; clone size: few; V gene: TRBV7-2; CDR3 DNA: TGTGCCAGCAGCTTAGCGGGGGGACTCAATGGAAAGACCCAGTACTTC; CDR3 protein: CASSLAGGLNGKTQYF
J gene: TRBJ2-5; D gene: .; CDR3 length: 14; clone size: few; V gene: TRBV7-2; CDR3 DNA: TGTGCCAGCAGCTTAGTACGCAGGAAAGAGACCCAGTACTTC; CDR3 protein: CASSLVRRKETQYF
J gene: TRBJ2-1; D gene: TRBD1; CDR3 length: 18; clone size: .; V gene: TRBV7-2; CDR3 DNA: TGTGCCAGCAGCTTAGGGGACAGGGGCCGACTCTCCTACAATGAGCAGTTCTTC; CDR3 protein: CASSLGDRGRLSYNEQFF
J gene: TRBJ2-3; D gene: .; CDR3 length: 13; clone size: .; V gene: TRBV15; CDR3 DNA: TGTGCCACCAGTCCGCGAAGAACAGATACGCAGTATTTT; CDR3 protein: CATSPRRTDTQYF
J gene: TRBJ1-5; D gene: TRBD1; CDR3 length: 14; clone size: .; V gene: TRBV5-6; CDR3 DNA: TGTGCCAGCAGTTTGCGACAGGGGCTTCAGCCCCAGCATTTT; CDR3 protein: CASSLRQGLQPQHF
J gene: TRBJ2-3; D gene: .; CDR3 length: 16; clone size: few; V gene: TRBV19; CDR3 DNA: TGTGCCAGTACTGATGAGGTAGAAGGTGTAACAGATACGCAGTATTTT; CDR3 protein: CASTDEVEGVTDTQYF
J gene: TRBJ1-1; D gene: .; CDR3 length: 17; clone size: few; V gene: TRBV7-6; CDR3 DNA: TGTGCCAGCAGCTCCCCTAATCAAGACTTGGCAAACACTGAAGCTTTCTTT; CDR3 protein: CASSSPNQDLANTEAFF
J gene: TRBJ2-1; D gene: TRBD1; CDR3 length: 15; clone size: few; V gene: TRBV9; CDR3 DNA: TGTGCCAGCAGCGTTTCGGACAGGGAGTACAATGAGCAGTTCTTC; CDR3 protein: CASSVSDREYNEQFF
J gene: TRBJ2-5; D gene: .; CDR3 length: 13; clone size: few; V gene: TRBV28; CDR3 DNA: TGTGCCAGCAGTTTGACTAACCAAGAGACCCAGTACTTC; CDR3 protein: CASSLTNQETQYF
J gene: TRBJ2-5; D gene: .; CDR3 length: 13; clone size: .; V gene: TRBV12-3/TRBV12-4; CDR3 DNA: TGTGCCAGCCGGGCGGGACTTATAGAGACCCAGTACTTC; CDR3 protein: CASRAGLIETQYF
J gene: TRBJ2-3; D gene: TRBD1; CDR3 length: 15; clone size: .; V gene: TRBV7-2; CDR3 DNA: TGTGCCAGCACCCTAGGGACAGGGGGGGGAGATACGCAGTATTTT; CDR3 protein: CASTLGTGGGDTQYF
J gene: TRBJ1-2; D gene: .; CDR3 length: 16; clone size: .; V gene: TRBV7-2; CDR3 DNA: TGTGCCAGCAGCTTAACCCGGACAGAAGAGAACTATGGCTACACCTTC; CDR3 protein: CASSLTRTEENYGYTF
J gene: TRBJ2-3; D gene: .; CDR3 length: 16; clone size: many; V gene: TRBV20-1; CDR3 DNA: TGCAGTGGCCTGCCCCCGACTGCGGTTAGCACAGATACGCAGTATTTT; CDR3 protein: CSGLPPTAVSTDTQYF
J gene: TRBJ2-5; D gene: TRBD2; CDR3 length: 16; clone size: .; V gene: TRBV7-6; CDR3 DNA: TGTGCCAGCAGCTCCAGACTAGCGGGAGACCAAGAGACCCAGTACTTC; CDR3 protein: CASSSRLAGDQETQYF
J gene: TRBJ2-2; D gene: TRBD1; CDR3 length: 17; clone size: few; V gene: TRBV7-9; CDR3 DNA: TGTGCCAGCAGCTCTCCGCGGGGACAGGGGAACACCGGGGAGCTGTTTTTT; CDR3 protein: CASSSPRGQGNTGELFF
J gene: TRBJ2-1; D gene: TRBD2; CDR3 length: 15; clone size: few; V gene: TRBV7-3; CDR3 DNA: TGTGCCAGCAGCTTATCGGCTAGCGGGAACAATGAGCAGTTCTTC; CDR3 protein: CASSLSASGNNEQFF
J gene: TRBJ2-1; D gene: .; CDR3 length: 14; clone size: .; V gene: TRBV7-9; CDR3 DNA: TGTGCCAGCAGCGATAAGGACAGTCACAATGAGCAGTTCTTC; CDR3 protein: CASSDKDSHNEQFF
J gene: TRBJ1-2; D gene: .; CDR3 length: 14; clone size: .; V gene: TRBV28; CDR3 DNA: TGTGCCAGCAGCGATATTACGGATGACTATGGCTACACCTTC; CDR3 protein: CASSDITDDYGYTF
J gene: TRBJ1-1; D gene: .; CDR3 length: 20; clone size: .; V gene: TRBV7-8; CDR3 DNA: TGTGCCAGCAGCTTATTGATGTCTGAATCCAGGGTTTTCATGAACACTGAAGCTTTCTTT; CDR3 protein: CASSLLMSESRVFMNTEAFF
J gene: TRBJ2-1; D gene: .; CDR3 length: 9; clone size: few; V gene: TRBV6-2/TRBV6-3; CDR3 DNA: TGTGCCAGCAGTCCCCCCAAGTTCTTC; CDR3 protein: CASSPPKFF
J gene: TRBJ1-5; D gene: .; CDR3 length: 16; clone size: once; V gene: TRBV6-2/TRBV6-3; CDR3 DNA: TGTGCCAGCAGGCCTGCCTACAGGGATCGCAATCAGCCCCAGCATTTT; CDR3 protein: CASRPAYRDRNQPQHF
J gene: TRBJ2-6; D gene: TRBD2; CDR3 length: 15; clone size: few; V gene: TRBV11-2; CDR3 DNA: TGTGCCAGCAGCTCCCCGGGAGGAGGGGCCAACGTCCTGACTTTC; CDR3 protein: CASSSPGGGANVLTF
J gene: TRBJ1-2; D gene: .; CDR3 length: 14; clone size: few; V gene: TRBV7-3; CDR3 DNA: TGTGCCAGCAGACGGGACCGCCATAACTATGGCTACACCTTC; CDR3 protein: CASRRDRHNYGYTF
J gene: TRBJ2-7; D gene: .; CDR3 length: 16; clone size: few; V gene: TRBV11-2; CDR3 DNA: TGTGCCAGCAGCTTAAGGGGCGGGTGGAGCTCCTACGAGCAGTACTTC; CDR3 protein: CASSLRGGWSSYEQYF
J gene: TRBJ1-1; D gene: TRBD1; CDR3 length: 15; clone size: many; V gene: TRBV7-8; CDR3 DNA: TGTGCCAGCAGCTCCCCGGACAGGGCATCAGCTGAAGCTTTCTTT; CDR3 protein: CASSSPDRASAEAFF
J gene: TRBJ2-1; D gene: .; CDR3 length: 13; clone size: many; V gene: TRBV7-3; CDR3 DNA: TGTGCCAGCAGCCCCGACCGACGACACGGGCAGTTCTTC; CDR3 protein: CASSPDRRHGQFF
J gene: TRBJ2-4; D gene: .; CDR3 length: 19; clone size: .; V gene: TRBV11-1; CDR3 DNA: TGTGCCAGCAGCTCAGACCTCCAGATAGCATCGGCGGCCAAAAACATTCAGTACTTC; CDR3 protein: CASSSDLQIASAAKNIQYF
J gene: TRBJ2-5; D gene: TRBD2; CDR3 length: 16; clone size: few; V gene: TRBV6-4; CDR3 DNA: TGTGCCAGCAGTGAGGACGTTAGCGGGGGAGGAGAGACCCAGTACTTC; CDR3 protein: CASSEDVSGGGETQYF
J gene: TRBJ2-1; D gene: TRBD2; CDR3 length: 17; clone size: few; V gene: TRBV6-2/TRBV6-3; CDR3 DNA: TGTGCCAGCAGTCCACTTCGGACTAGCGGGGATTCGGAGGAGCAGTTCTTC; CDR3 protein: CASSPLRTSGDSEEQFF
J gene: TRBJ1-5; D gene: .; CDR3 length: 18; clone size: .; V gene: TRBV7-8; CDR3 DNA: TGTGCCAGCAGCTTAGTGGGGTGGCGGGGAACTAGCAATCAGCCCCAGCATTTT; CDR3 protein: CASSLVGWRGTSNQPQHF